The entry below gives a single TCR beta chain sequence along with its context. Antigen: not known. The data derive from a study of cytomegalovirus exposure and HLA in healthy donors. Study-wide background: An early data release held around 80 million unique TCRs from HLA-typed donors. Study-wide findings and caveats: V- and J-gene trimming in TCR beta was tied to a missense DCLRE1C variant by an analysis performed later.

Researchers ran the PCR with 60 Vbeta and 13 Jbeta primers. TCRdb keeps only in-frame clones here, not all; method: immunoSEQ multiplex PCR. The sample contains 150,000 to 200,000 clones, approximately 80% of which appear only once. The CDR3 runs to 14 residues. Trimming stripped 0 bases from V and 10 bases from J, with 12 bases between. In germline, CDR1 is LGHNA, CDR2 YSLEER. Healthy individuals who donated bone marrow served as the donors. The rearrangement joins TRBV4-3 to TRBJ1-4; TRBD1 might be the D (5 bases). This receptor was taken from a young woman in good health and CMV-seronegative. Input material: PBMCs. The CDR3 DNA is TGCGCCAGCAGCCAAGATGGGCAGGGCGGAAAACTGTTTTTT. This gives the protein CASSQDGQGGKLFF.